These 4 T cell receptor beta chains were sequenced from one sample in a study of T cell changes during pregnancy in multiple sclerosis. This table comes from immunoSEQ multiplex PCR, and its TCRdb copy is limited to in-frame clones, with some not included. Of 90,000 or so clones detected, around 93% appear once; the ten largest clones hold roughly 2%. Material: peripheral blood, obtained in the first trimester of pregnancy. Receptor source: a female donor in good health, enrolled as a control in a pregnancy study.

The chain carries TRBV12-5 and TRBJ2-1; 8 nucleotides align to TRBD2. The CDR3 contains 18 residues. Trimming removed 0 bases from V and 1 base from J; junction bases left unmatched: 8. CDR1 LGHNT and CDR2 FRNRAP come from the germline V gene. DNA of the CDR3: TGTGCTAGTGGTTTGGTTCAAATTAGCGGGGAGTCCTACAATGAGCAGTTCTTC. This translates into CASGLVQISGESYNEQFF.

This chain joins TRBV9 and TRBJ2-3; D is unresolved. The CDR3 has 14 residues. Trimming removed 0 bases from V and 8 bases from J, with 13 bases in between. Per the germline V gene, CDR1 is SGDLS and CDR2 is YYNGEE. CDR3 in amino acids: CASSVVGDGFTQYF. The DNA for the CDR3 is TGTGCCAGCAGCGTAGTGGGCGACGGATTTACGCAGTATTTT.

The rearrangement joins TRBV5-1 to TRBJ1-2; D not certain. The germline CDR1 and CDR2 sequences are SGHRS and YFSETQ. Trimming stripped 0 bases from V and 4 bases from J, with 10 bases between. This CDR3 comprises 14 residues. CDR3: CASSLVSRVYGYTF. DNA of the CDR3: TGCGCCAGCAGCTTGGTGTCGCGAGTCTATGGCTACACCTTC.

J is TRBJ2-7 and V is TRBV6-5, with TRBD1 matching 7 bases. Germline V gene data show CDR1 as MNHEY and CDR2 as SVGAGI. This CDR3 region has 15 residues. The V gene end was trimmed by 5 bases and the J gene end by 0 bases; junction bases not matched to a gene: 7. This CDR3 reads CASSVPGQSSYEQYF. The CDR3 DNA reads as TGTGCCAGCAGTGTCCCGGGACAGTCCTCCTACGAGCAGTACTTC.